This T cell receptor (beta chain) stems from a study of blood T cells in healthy people across ages. A sample-barcoded 5' primer and a J-beta primer mix were used in a second PCR of roughly 7 to 11 cycles. One entry per CDR3 protein, called by TCRdb with MiXCR from the 5' RACE reads. In the table there are about a million distinct CDR3 sequences, approximately 50% of which are singletons. The CDR3 extends over 16 amino acids. Germline V gene sequence: CDR1 SEHNR, CDR2 FQNEAQ (reference sequence). The ends were cut back, 7 bases at V and 2 bases at J, with 20 bases in the middle. The TCR originated in a woman aged 60-75 years in good health. The material sequenced was blood. This chain links TRBV7-9 with TRBJ2-5; weak D call: TRBD1 (6 bases). The CDR3, as DNA: TGTGCCAGCACTCCTGGACGCGAACAGGGTCAAGAGACCCAGTACTTC. Translated: CASTPGREQGQETQYF.